The 5 T cell receptor beta chains listed next were all sequenced from one sample in a study of T cells in women clearing cervical HPV infection (dated by TCRdb to the late 2010s). Library preparation used the immunoSEQ multiplex PCR assay. TCRdb limited this immuneACCESS table to in-frame rearrangements with V and J called. A share of clones is missing; checked studies link under half to unresolved V genes, and the rest is unexplained. The sample has 30,000 or so clones on record. Of the sample, 5% to 7.5% is held by the ten largest clones. Material for sequencing was blood buffy coat. These TCRs come from a woman between 18 and 70 years old with a cervical HPV16 infection that either progressed to CIN3+ or cleared (not recorded which).

Turning to this clone: Read coverage stops 3 residues before the CDR3 terminus; the germline J gene supplies the remainder. V usage is TRBV29-1 and J usage is TRBJ2-1, with 7 bases lining up with TRBD1. Losses at the gene ends were 4 bases for V and 3 bases for J; bases not matched to a gene: 3. Germline V gives CDR1 SQVTM, CDR2 ANQGSEA. This CDR3 is built from 13 residues. The CDR3 here is CSVGDSIYNEQFF. The covered CDR3 bases are TGCAGCGTTGGGGACAGCATCTACAATGAG.

Of note for this clone: The read ends 3 residues before the CDR3 terminus; that terminus is restored from the germline J gene. This rearrangement joins TRBV28 to TRBJ2-5, with 7 bases that match TRBD2. CDR3 length equals 14 residues. The J segment lost 4 bases and the V segment lost 8 bases, leaving 10 bases of the junction unmatched. Germline assignment: CDR1 MDHEN and CDR2 SYDVKM. Incomplete CDR3 DNA: TGTGCCAGCGGAAAGGCTTTAGCGGGAGAGACC. Its translation is CASGKALAGET. The whole CDR3 protein is CASGKALAGETQYF.

As regards this clone: Read data end 3 residues before the CDR3 end; the end is taken from the germline J gene. This chain joins TRBV7-3 and TRBJ2-3; 12 positions match TRBD2. CDR3 length equals 15 residues. The junction had 3 bases not matched to a gene; V was cut back by 2 bases and J by 6 bases. Germline values: CDR1 SGHTA, CDR2 FQGTGA. The sequenced part of the CDR3 DNA is TGTGCCAGCAGCTTACTAGCGGGGGGGGGTGATACG. Translating gives CASSLLAGGGDT. The entire CDR3 protein reads CASSLLAGGGDTQYF.

Concerning this clone: The sequence runs out 3 residues before the end of the CDR3; the remainder is reconstructed from the germline J gene. The chain combines TRBV20-1 with TRBJ2-2; 9 bases align to TRBD2. Looked up from germline, CDR1 is DFQATT and CDR2 is SNEGSKA (reference sequence). There are 15 residues in the CDR3. J was trimmed by 6 bases and V by 0 bases; bases with no gene match: 5. The covered CDR3 bases are TGCAGTGCTAGAGAGGGCGGGGGGGACCCCGGGGAG. It is translated as CSAREGGGDPGE. The entire CDR3 reads CSAREGGGDPGELFF.

Concerning this clone itself: Read sequence stops 3 residues before the CDR3 end, and the germline J gene provides the missing end. The rearrangement links TRBV19 to TRBJ1-5; TRBD1 might be the D (5 bases). Trimming removed 4 bases at V and 6 bases at J, with 25 bases between. This CDR3 has 18 residues. CDR1 is LNHDA and CDR2 is SQIVND in the germline V gene (reference sequence). The DNA read from the CDR3 is TGTGCCAGTAGTACGCTCCAGGGTAGGACGCGGTTCGGTCAGCCC. This gives the protein CASSTLQGRTRFGQP. The whole CDR3 region reads CASSTLQGRTRFGQPQHF.